These 30 T cell receptor beta chains came from one sample sequenced in a study of shared clonotypes between healthy human individuals. Libraries were prepared by immunoSEQ multiplex PCR; TCRdb keeps only in-frame clonotypes and omits some of them. In the table there are roughly 700,000 clones, under 80% of which are singletons. The sequenced sample was memory CD4+ T cells sorted from blood. The subset is: CD45RA-negative fraction. These receptors were obtained from a woman in her 30s in good health.

The chain is built from TRBV29-1 and TRBJ2-7; tentative D call: TRBD1 (6 bases). CDR3 length: 14 amino acids. V was shortened by 0 bases and J by 3 bases, with 12 bases between the two germline ends. The germline V gene encodes CDR1 SQVTM and CDR2 ANQGSEA. For the CDR3, the DNA is TGCAGCGTTGAAGAGAAGACAGGTGTCTACGAGCAGTACTTC. Amino acids: CSVEEKTGVYEQYF.

The rearrangement joins TRBV29-1 to TRBJ2-5, with TRBD1 identical over 8 bases. V gave up 7 bases and J gave up 2 bases; unmatched junction bases: 3. The CDR3 runs 12 residues. Germline V gene sequence: CDR1 SQVTM, CDR2 ANQGSEA. The CDR3 sequence is CSAGTGQETQYF. The CDR3 region has the DNA TGCAGCGCCGGGACAGGTCAAGAGACCCAGTACTTC.

V is TRBV7-8 and J is TRBJ1-2; 7 bases match TRBD1. The junction had 6 bases not matched to a gene; V was cut back by 1 base and J by 10 bases. CDR3 length equals 13 residues. Looked up from germline, CDR1 is SGHVS and CDR2 is FQNEAQ. CDR3 DNA: TGTGCCAGCAGCTTAGGGGCAGGGGGATCCTACACCTTC. It specifies CASSLGAGGSYTF.

Here the CDR3 DNA reads TGTGCCAGCAGTAACACCCGGACGGCTAGAAAAGAGACCCAGTACTTC. The encoded protein is CASSNTRTARKETQYF. This sequence joins TRBV28 and TRBJ2-5, with D unclear. Germline CDR1 reads MDHEN; CDR2 reads SYDVKM. CDR3 length equals 16 residues. V was cut by 5 bases and J by 3 bases, with 19 bases left in between.

As to this clone: In the same sample, other DNA sequences code for this CDR3. The gene calls are TRBV5-5 and TRBJ1-1, with D possibly matching TRBD1 (5 bases). CDR1 SGHKS and CDR2 YYEKEE come from the germline V gene (reference sequence). This CDR3 comprises 13 residues. Deletions cut 2 bases from V and 1 base from J, with 6 bases between. CDR3 in DNA: TGTGCCAGCAGCTTCGGGGGGAACACTGAAGCTTTCTTT. Translation gives CASSFGGNTEAFF.

This clone was seen more than once but under ten times. The chain employs TRBV20-1 and TRBJ1-5; D is uncertain. V was trimmed by 5 bases and J by 5 bases, leaving 7 bases between them. The germline CDR1 and CDR2 sequences are DFQATT and SNEGSKA (reference sequence). The CDR3 is made up of 11 amino acids. CDR3 residues: CSAGRHQPQHF. The CDR3, as DNA: TGCAGTGCTGGCCGCCATCAGCCCCAGCATTTT.

Points on this clone: Other nucleotide sequences in the sample specify the same CDR3. The CDR3 coding sequence is TGTGCCAGCTCCCCAGGGACAGGGTCATACAATGAGCAGTTCTTC. Translating it yields CASSPGTGSYNEQFF. The chain carries TRBV18 and TRBJ2-1; the match to TRBD1 covers 9 bases. Trimming took 6 bases from V and 4 from J; bases not matched to a gene: 7. Per the germline V gene, CDR1 is KGHSH and CDR2 is LQKENI. The CDR3 is 15 residues long.

The chain links TRBV11-1 to TRBJ2-5, with 8 bases identical to TRBD2. The V segment lost 4 bases and the J segment 1 base; nucleotides outside the gene matches: 5. Germline V CDR1 and CDR2: SGHAT, FQDESV (reference sequence). The CDR3 covers 15 residues. The CDR3 nucleotides are TGTGCCAGCAGCTCTCCAACTAGCGGCCAAGAGACCCAGTACTTC. Residues: CASSSPTSGQETQYF.

The genes are TRBV6-1 and TRBJ2-1, with TRBD2 identical over 8 bases. CDR1 and CDR2 from the germline V gene are MNHNS and SASEGT. The CDR3 spans 15 residues. The trim removed 8 bases at V and 8 bases at J, leaving 14 bases unmatched. The CDR3 loop reads CASSLVASGSHEQFF. CDR3 DNA: TGTGCCAGCTCCCTCGTCGCTAGCGGGTCGCATGAGCAGTTCTTC.

The chain employs TRBV27 and TRBJ2-5, with TRBD2 as a possible D gene (6 bases). Per the germline V gene, CDR1 is MNHEY and CDR2 is SMNVEV (reference sequence). Between the trimmed V and J ends, which lost 6 bases and 5 bases, there was a span of 13 bases. This CDR3 comprises 13 residues. The CDR3 nucleotides are TGTGCCAGCAGAATCTCCGGAGGGGAGACCCAGTACTTC. It codes for CASRISGGETQYF.

This clone has a single count. The V and J genes are TRBV19 and TRBJ2-7; TRBD2 agrees at 11 bases. The V gene's germline CDR1 is LNHDA and CDR2 SQIVND (reference sequence). V dropped 1 base and J dropped 6; count of bases not matched to a gene: 2. This CDR3 is built from 14 residues. CDR3 nucleotide sequence: TGTGCCAGTAGTATAGGGCTAGCGGGAGGCGAGCAGTACTTC. Protein: CASSIGLAGGEQYF. Complete variable domain (other parts from reference TRBV19 and TRBJ2-7): DGGITQSPKYLFRKEGQNVTLSCEQNLNHDAMYWYRQDPGQGLRLIYYSQIVNDFQKGDIAEGYSVSREKKESFPLTVTSAQKNPTAFYLCASSIGLAGGEQYFGPGTRLTVT.

The chain links TRBV28 to TRBJ2-7, with unresolved D. The CDR3 contains 12 residues. Germline CDR1 and CDR2: MDHEN and SYDVKM. The V end was cut by 6 bases, the J end by 9 bases, with 15 bases between. The CDR3 nucleotides are TGTGCCAGCAGAACGACGTATCTAGGGCAGTACTTC. Translated: CASRTTYLGQYF.

The chain links TRBV7-9 to TRBJ1-1; D is unresolved. Germline CDR1 reads SEHNR; CDR2 reads FQNEAQ (reference sequence). The CDR3 runs to 13 residues. Trimming cost V 1 base and J 7 bases, with 10 bases left between them. CDR3 DNA: TGTGCCAGCAGCTTAGGTTTAGGATTTGAAGCTTTCTTT. It yields the protein CASSLGLGFEAFF.

This clone has a handful of counts. This chain joins TRBV28 and TRBJ1-1; 8 nucleotides align to TRBD1. V lost 5 bases, J lost 2 bases, and 7 bases stayed unmatched. Germline-derived CDR1 and CDR2 are MDHEN and SYDVKM. The CDR3 is 15 residues long. CDR3 protein: CASSPVDRENTEAFF. In nucleotides, the CDR3 is TGTGCCAGCAGTCCCGTGGACAGGGAAAACACTGAAGCTTTCTTT.

V is TRBV27 and J is TRBJ1-3; D call uncertain. The ends were cut back, 3 bases at V and 0 bases at J, with 9 bases in the middle. The germline V gene encodes CDR1 MNHEY and CDR2 SMNVEV (reference sequence). CDR3 length: 15 amino acids. CDR3 region: CASSLWFVSGNTIYF. The CDR3 DNA follows: TGTGCCAGCAGTTTGTGGTTCGTCTCTGGAAACACCATATATTTT.

V is TRBV5-6 and J is TRBJ1-1, with a possible D match to TRBD1 (6 bases). CDR1 is SGHDT, CDR2 YYEEEE, per germline. The germline V and J ends were trimmed by 1 base and 1 base, with 11 bases remaining between them. The CDR3 has 15 amino acids. CDR3: CASSLLGQTNTEAFF. The CDR3 DNA reads TGTGCCAGCAGCTTGTTAGGACAGACGAACACTGAAGCTTTCTTT.

This clone occurred once. This rearrangement joins TRBV9 to TRBJ2-3, with 11 bases fitting TRBD2. CDR1 and CDR2 from the germline V gene are SGDLS and YYNGEE. This CDR3 is 17 amino acids long. The ends lost 4 bases at V and 2 bases at J; junction bases unmatched: 9. The CDR3 spells CASSRYNSGRATDTQYF. In nucleotides, the CDR3 is TGTGCCAGCAGCCGTTACAATAGCGGGAGGGCCACAGATACGCAGTATTTT. Combining the CDR3 with reference TRBV9 and TRBJ2-3 gives the whole variable domain DSGVTQTPKHLITATGQRVTLRCSPRSGDLSVYWYQQSLDQGLQFLIQYYNGEERAKGNILERFSAQQFPDLHSELNLSSLELGDSALYFCASSRYNSGRATDTQYFGPGTRLTVL.

This clone was seen a single time. J is TRBJ1-2 and V is TRBV7-9; maybe TRBD1 (6 bases). Germline assignment: CDR1 SEHNR and CDR2 FQNEAQ (reference sequence). The CDR3 is 14 residues long. Trimming removed 6 bases at V and 6 bases at J, with 17 bases between. The CDR3 here is CASRRTTGTDGYTF. The DNA for the CDR3 is TGTGCCAGCAGAAGAACGACAGGTACGGATGGCTACACCTTC.

This clone occurred many times. V gene TRBV11-3 combines with J gene TRBJ1-2, with D uncertain. The CDR3 is 14 residues long. V was cut by 0 bases and J by 7 bases, with 12 bases left in between. CDR1 and CDR2 (germline): SGHNT, YENEEA. CDR3 sequence reads: CASSLDWSGSGYTF. The CDR3 region has the DNA TGTGCCAGCAGCTTAGATTGGTCTGGGAGTGGCTACACCTTC.

This clone was counted a few times. The chain employs TRBV30 and TRBJ2-7; tentative D call: TRBD1 (7 bases). This CDR3 region has 17 residues. Germline V gene sequence: CDR1 GTSNPN, CDR2 SVGIG (reference sequence). The germline V and J ends were trimmed by 0 bases and 4 bases, with 22 bases remaining between them. The CDR3 DNA follows: TGTGCCTGGAGTGTAGGTTTCGGGCAGGGGGGATTTTACGAGCAGTACTTC. Translated: CAWSVGFGQGGFYEQYF.

The chain combines TRBV28 with TRBJ2-1; 13 bases align to TRBD2. CDR1 and CDR2 (germline): MDHEN, SYDVKM. V was clipped by 5 bases and J by 9 bases; unmatched bases: 7. The CDR3 is 15 residues long. DNA of the CDR3: TGTGCCAGCAGTCAAACTAGCGGGAGGGTAGGTGAGCAGTTCTTC. Amino acids: CASSQTSGRVGEQFF.

This chain's CDR3 is CASSQDGRGFTEAFF. The CDR3 coding sequence is TGCGCCAGCAGCCAAGATGGCAGGGGGTTCACTGAAGCTTTCTTT. The chain joins TRBV4-1 to TRBJ1-1, with 7 bases fitting TRBD1. Germline CDR1 and CDR2: MGHRA and YSYEKL. The CDR3 extends over 15 amino acids. With 0 bases clipped from V and 4 bases from J, the junction kept 5 bases outside the gene matches.

The chain carries TRBV7-6 and TRBJ2-7; no firm D call. The germline V gene encodes CDR1 SGHVS and CDR2 FNYEAQ. The CDR3 sequence is 13 residues long. V lost 6 bases and J lost 6, with 15 bases in between. For the CDR3, the DNA is TGTGCCAGCAGTTTCACGAACAAAGGCGAGCAGTACTTC. This codes for CASSFTNKGEQYF.

The J gene is TRBJ2-1, the V gene TRBV6-5; perhaps TRBD1 as D (5 bases). CDR3 length: 15 amino acids. V was pared by 6 bases and J by 0 bases, with 12 bases between. The germline gives CDR1 MNHEY, CDR2 SVGAGI. The CDR3 bases are TGTGCCAGCAGCGACAGTGAGAGCTCCTACAATGAGCAGTTCTTC. Its translation: CASSDSESSYNEQFF.

This clone was recorded once. The gene calls are TRBV23-1 and TRBJ2-1; 9 positions agree with TRBD1. TRBV23-1 is an ORF, and what it does is uncertain. With V trimmed by 0 bases and J by 7 bases, 10 bases remained unmatched. CDR3 size: 17 residues. CDR3 DNA: TGCGCCAGCAGTCAATCGGGGAGGACAGGGGAGAGGAATGAGCAGTTCTTC. Protein product: CASSQSGRTGERNEQFF.

This chain uses TRBV18 with TRBJ2-2; D is perhaps TRBD1 (6 bases). Trimming left V 6 bases short and J 0 bases short, with 8 bases between. The CDR3 is 14 amino acids. From germline, CDR1 is KGHSH and CDR2 LQKENI. CDR3 sequence: CASSGTTNTGELFF. The CDR3 DNA reads TGTGCCAGCTCCGGGACAACGAACACCGGGGAGCTGTTTTTT.

Only a few counts were recorded for this clone. The V and J genes are TRBV5-1 and TRBJ1-2; possible D gene TRBD1, 6 bases. Germline loops: CDR1 SGHRS, CDR2 YFSETQ. V lost 4 bases to trimming and J lost 4 bases, with 8 bases between them. The CDR3 has 12 amino acids. CDR3 nucleotides: TGCGCCAGCAGCCCGGACAGCTATGGCTACACCTTC. Its protein product is CASSPDSYGYTF.

The chain couples TRBV14 to TRBJ2-3; D might be TRBD2 (6 bases). This CDR3 spans 15 amino acids. Trimming left V 0 bases short and J 3 bases short, with 10 bases between. The germline V gene has CDR1 SGHDN and CDR2 FVKESK. The CDR3 nucleotides read TGTGCCAGCAGCCAAGACCGGGGGAGTACAGATACGCAGTATTTT. Translation gives CASSQDRGSTDTQYF.

This chain uses TRBV10-3 with TRBJ2-3; 13 positions agree with TRBD2. V lost 6 bases, J lost 2 bases, and 5 bases stayed unmatched. The CDR3 is made up of 16 amino acids. Germline-derived CDR1 and CDR2 are ENHRY and SYGVKD. The CDR3 spells CAIRRLAGGPTDTQYF. Written as DNA, the CDR3 is TGTGCCATCAGGAGACTAGCGGGAGGCCCCACAGATACGCAGTATTTT.

This chain joins TRBV19 and TRBJ2-7; possible D gene TRBD1, 5 bases. Trimming removed 1 base from V and 2 bases from J, with 12 bases in between. The CDR3 extends over 15 amino acids. Germline V lookup: CDR1 LNHDA, CDR2 SQIVND (reference sequence). The CDR3 loop reads CASSIGRQGTYEQYF. The DNA for the CDR3 is TGTGCCAGTAGTATAGGTCGGCAGGGTACCTACGAGCAGTACTTC.